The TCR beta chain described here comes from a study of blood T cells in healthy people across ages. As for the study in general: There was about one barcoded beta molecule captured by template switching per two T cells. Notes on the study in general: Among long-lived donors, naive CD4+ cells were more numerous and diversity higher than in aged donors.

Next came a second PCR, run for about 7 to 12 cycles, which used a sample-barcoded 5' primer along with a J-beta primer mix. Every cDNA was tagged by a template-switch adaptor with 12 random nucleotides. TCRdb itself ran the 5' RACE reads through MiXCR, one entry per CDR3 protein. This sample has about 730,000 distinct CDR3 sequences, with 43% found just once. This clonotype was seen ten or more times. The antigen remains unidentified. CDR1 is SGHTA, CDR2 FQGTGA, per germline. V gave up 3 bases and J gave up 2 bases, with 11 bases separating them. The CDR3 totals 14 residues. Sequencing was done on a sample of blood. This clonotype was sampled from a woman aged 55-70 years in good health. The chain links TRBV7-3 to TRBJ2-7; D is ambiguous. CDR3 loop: CASSLDGFTYEQYF. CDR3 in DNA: TGTGCCAGCAGCTTGGACGGGTTCACCTACGAGCAGTACTTC.